This TCR beta chain was identified during a study of blood T cells in healthy people across ages. In germline, CDR1 is MDHEN, CDR2 SYDVKM. The CDR3 runs 15 residues. The second PCR ran roughly 6 to 12 cycles with a sample-barcoded 5' primer and J-beta primers. TCRdb passed the 5' RACE reads through MiXCR, listing each CDR3 protein once. There are fewer than 950,000 distinct CDR3 sequences in the sample; about 55% occur only once, and about 38% lies in the top ten. The rearrangement joins TRBV28 to TRBJ2-5; D may be TRBD1 or TRBD2 (6 bases each). The tail of the sequence fits TRBJ2-7 better, so the J call may be wrong. This sequence was found in an elderly man in good health. Sequencing was carried out using blood. The DNA of the CDR3 is TGTGCCAGCAGTGGAGGGGGTCCCCCATATTACGAGCAGTACTTC. Translated: CASSGGGPPYYEQYF.